These T cell receptor beta chains were read from a single sample in a study of radiotherapy plus CTLA-4 blockade in lung cancer. TCRdb's table, derived via immunoSEQ multiplex PCR, lists solely in-frame clones and lacks some. The sample has over 45,000 clones, roughly four fifths seen once. The sample here was peripheral blood, taken from a patient treated with radiotherapy plus ipilimumab. These receptors came from a human donor with non-small cell lung cancer who had a complete response to radiotherapy plus ipilimumab. Each CDR3 is given with its conserved first and last residue. The D gene is left open where the match is weak. Some rows have no size entry. The others give once, few or many, or a class for an expanded clone.

cdr3_nt: TGTGCCAGTGCATTACAGGGTTTTGGGGAAAAACTGTTTTTT
cdr3_aa: CASALQGFGEKLFF
d_call: NA
v_call: TRBV19
j_call: TRBJ1-4
clone_size: NA

cdr3_nt: TGTACCAGCAGTCCCCAGGACAGTCCAAATCAGCCCCAGCATTTT
cdr3_aa: CTSSPQDSPNQPQHF
d_call: NA
v_call: TRBV27
j_call: TRBJ1-5
clone_size: NA

cdr3_nt: TGTGCCAGCAGCTCGACAGGGGGCAGGACTGAAGCTTTCTTT
cdr3_aa: CASSSTGGRTEAFF
d_call: TRBD1
v_call: TRBV7-9
j_call: TRBJ1-1
clone_size: NA

cdr3_nt: TGTGCCCATACCACTAAGGGGGCTCAAAATGAAAAACTGTTTTTT
cdr3_aa: CAHTTKGAQNEKLFF
d_call: TRBD1
v_call: TRBV30
j_call: TRBJ1-4
clone_size: NA

cdr3_nt: TGTGCCAGCAGTGTGACACCGAACACTGAAGCTTTCTTT
cdr3_aa: CASSVTPNTEAFF
d_call: NA
v_call: TRBV6-1
j_call: TRBJ1-1
clone_size: NA

cdr3_nt: TGTGCCAGCAGGCACAGGGGGTTCACTGAAGCTTTCTTT
cdr3_aa: CASRHRGFTEAFF
d_call: TRBD1
v_call: TRBV6-1
j_call: TRBJ1-1
clone_size: NA

cdr3_nt: TGTGCCAGCCCCTGGGGGGACAGGGGGTTGACTGAAGCTTTCTTT
cdr3_aa: CASPWGDRGLTEAFF
d_call: NA
v_call: TRBV21-1
j_call: TRBJ1-1
clone_size: few

cdr3_nt: TGTGCCAGCAGCTTACCTCGGGGCGAGGGGGCTGAAGCTTTCTTT
cdr3_aa: CASSLPRGEGAEAFF
d_call: NA
v_call: TRBV7-9
j_call: TRBJ1-1
clone_size: NA

cdr3_nt: TGCAGCGTTATGGGGACAGGGGGGGGCTACACCTTC
cdr3_aa: CSVMGTGGGYTF
d_call: TRBD1
v_call: TRBV29-1
j_call: TRBJ1-2
clone_size: NA

cdr3_nt: TGTGCCAGCAGCTTCGGGACAGGCTACGAGCAGTACTTC
cdr3_aa: CASSFGTGYEQYF
d_call: TRBD1
v_call: TRBV11-3
j_call: TRBJ2-7
clone_size: NA

cdr3_nt: TGTGCCAGCAGTTTAGGGACAGGGAGGTTCTACGAGCAGTACTTC
cdr3_aa: CASSLGTGRFYEQYF
d_call: TRBD1
v_call: TRBV27
j_call: TRBJ2-7
clone_size: NA

cdr3_nt: TGCGCCAGCAGCCATATCCTAACTGAGGCCCAGCATTTT
cdr3_aa: CASSHILTEAQHF
d_call: NA
v_call: TRBV4-1
j_call: TRBJ1-5
clone_size: NA

cdr3_nt: TGTGCCAGCAGTCAAAACTCCCAGGGGAGTGGAGATACGCAGTATTTT
cdr3_aa: CASSQNSQGSGDTQYF
d_call: NA
v_call: TRBV27
j_call: TRBJ2-3
clone_size: NA

cdr3_nt: TGCGCCAGCAGCCCGAGCCGGGACAGGTCATCTGAAGCTTTCTTT
cdr3_aa: CASSPSRDRSSEAFF
d_call: TRBD1
v_call: TRBV4-1
j_call: TRBJ1-1
clone_size: NA

cdr3_nt: TGTGCCAGCAGCTTAACGCCGGTAACTAGCAACGGGGCCAACGTCCTGACTTTC
cdr3_aa: CASSLTPVTSNGANVLTF
d_call: NA
v_call: TRBV7-9
j_call: TRBJ2-6
clone_size: NA

cdr3_nt: TGTGCCAGCAGCCGCCGGACTAGCGGTCCTCTCGATGAGCAGTTCTTC
cdr3_aa: CASSRRTSGPLDEQFF
d_call: TRBD2
v_call: TRBV7-9
j_call: TRBJ2-1
clone_size: once

cdr3_nt: TGTGCCAGCAGTTTCAGGGGGAACACTGAAGCTTTCTTT
cdr3_aa: CASSFRGNTEAFF
d_call: NA
v_call: TRBV27
j_call: TRBJ1-1
clone_size: few

cdr3_nt: TGTGCCAGCAGTGGGCCTCTAGGGGCCGGGGGCTACACCTTC
cdr3_aa: CASSGPLGAGGYTF
d_call: NA
v_call: TRBV6-1
j_call: TRBJ1-2
clone_size: few

cdr3_nt: TGTGCCAGCAGGACAGGGGGTGGTGGGGCCAACGTCCTGACTTTC
cdr3_aa: CASRTGGGGANVLTF
d_call: TRBD1
v_call: TRBV6-6
j_call: TRBJ2-6
clone_size: NA

cdr3_nt: TGTGCCTGGAGTGTAGGAAGTGACCTCCGGGAAAAAAAACTGTTTTTT
cdr3_aa: CAWSVGSDLREKKLFF
d_call: NA
v_call: TRBV30
j_call: TRBJ1-4
clone_size: NA

cdr3_nt: TGTGCCAGTAGTGCTCCTTCGGGGGGCCCGCTGTACGGGGAGCTGTTTTTT
cdr3_aa: CASSAPSGGPLYGELFF
d_call: NA
v_call: TRBV19
j_call: TRBJ2-2
clone_size: NA

cdr3_nt: TGTGCCAGCAGCTCCTGGACTAGCGGGAGTGGAGATACGCAGTATTTT
cdr3_aa: CASSSWTSGSGDTQYF
d_call: TRBD2
v_call: TRBV5-4
j_call: TRBJ2-3
clone_size: NA

cdr3_nt: TGTGCCAGCAGCGAATCGGGGGGTAGCGGGATGTTCGATACGCAGTATTTT
cdr3_aa: CASSESGGSGMFDTQYF
d_call: TRBD2
v_call: TRBV9
j_call: TRBJ2-3
clone_size: NA

cdr3_nt: TGTGCCAGCAGACCCACAGGTGCCTATGGCTACACCTTC
cdr3_aa: CASRPTGAYGYTF
d_call: NA
v_call: TRBV6-5
j_call: TRBJ1-2
clone_size: NA

cdr3_nt: TGTGCCAGTCTTCAGGGGAACCAAGAGACCCAGTACTTC
cdr3_aa: CASLQGNQETQYF
d_call: NA
v_call: TRBV7-2
j_call: TRBJ2-5
clone_size: NA

cdr3_nt: TGCAGTGCTAGAGGGGGGGATCGAGCTTTCTTT
cdr3_aa: CSARGGDRAFF
d_call: NA
v_call: TRBV20-1
j_call: TRBJ1-1
clone_size: NA

cdr3_nt: TGCGCCAGCAGCTTGGGGGACAGGGGGGGTAAAAACATTCAGTACTTC
cdr3_aa: CASSLGDRGGKNIQYF
d_call: TRBD1
v_call: TRBV5-1
j_call: TRBJ2-4
clone_size: NA

cdr3_nt: TGTGCCAGCAGTTCCCCGCGGGGCGGGCGCACAGATACGCAGTATTTT
cdr3_aa: CASSSPRGGRTDTQYF
d_call: NA
v_call: TRBV6-5
j_call: TRBJ2-3
clone_size: NA

cdr3_nt: TGTGCCACAGCGACAGGGGGCGACTATGGCTACACCTTC
cdr3_aa: CATATGGDYGYTF
d_call: TRBD1
v_call: TRBV15
j_call: TRBJ1-2
clone_size: once

cdr3_nt: TGTGCCAGCAGTTCTGACAGGGTCTACGAGCAGTACTTC
cdr3_aa: CASSSDRVYEQYF
d_call: TRBD1
v_call: TRBV5-6
j_call: TRBJ2-7
clone_size: NA

cdr3_nt: TGTGCCAGCAGCGTAGGGGGACAGCTCACCGGGGAGCTGTTTTTT
cdr3_aa: CASSVGGQLTGELFF
d_call: TRBD1
v_call: TRBV9
j_call: TRBJ2-2
clone_size: NA

cdr3_nt: TGTGCCAGCTCACCCCCCGGGGGCAATCAGCCCCAGCATTTT
cdr3_aa: CASSPPGGNQPQHF
d_call: NA
v_call: TRBV18
j_call: TRBJ1-5
clone_size: NA

cdr3_nt: TGTGCCAGCAGCAGAGCTGCCAGGGAGGGAGAGACCCAGTACTTC
cdr3_aa: CASSRAAREGETQYF
d_call: TRBD2
v_call: TRBV7-2
j_call: TRBJ2-5
clone_size: NA

cdr3_nt: TGTGCCAGCAGCTTCGACAGATATAGCAATCAGCCCCAGCATTTT
cdr3_aa: CASSFDRYSNQPQHF
d_call: NA
v_call: TRBV7-2
j_call: TRBJ1-5
clone_size: NA

cdr3_nt: TGTGCCAGCAGCCGCGCCGGGGAGCTGTTTTTT
cdr3_aa: CASSRAGELFF
d_call: NA
v_call: TRBV16
j_call: TRBJ2-2
clone_size: NA

cdr3_nt: TGCGCCAGCAGCTTGGGGGGGACAGCTGGAACAGATACGCAGTATTTT
cdr3_aa: CASSLGGTAGTDTQYF
d_call: TRBD1
v_call: TRBV5-1
j_call: TRBJ2-3
clone_size: NA

cdr3_nt: TGTGCCAGCAGCTTAGGGGGGGGAAATGAGCAGTTCTTC
cdr3_aa: CASSLGGGNEQFF
d_call: TRBD2
v_call: TRBV7-2
j_call: TRBJ2-1
clone_size: once

cdr3_nt: TGTGCCAGCAGACCTAACGCAGCGAGCAATCAGCCCCAGCATTTT
cdr3_aa: CASRPNAASNQPQHF
d_call: NA
v_call: TRBV7-8
j_call: TRBJ1-5
clone_size: few

cdr3_nt: TGTGCCTGGAGTAGGCTGGACAGAGACTACGAGCAGTACTTC
cdr3_aa: CAWSRLDRDYEQYF
d_call: NA
v_call: TRBV30
j_call: TRBJ2-7
clone_size: NA

cdr3_nt: TGTGCCAGCAGCTTGTTTGTGGGGCCGGAGACCCAGTACTTC
cdr3_aa: CASSLFVGPETQYF
d_call: NA
v_call: TRBV11-3
j_call: TRBJ2-5
clone_size: NA

cdr3_nt: TGTGCCAGTAGTATTGAGTCCCGGGGTGGCAATCAGCCCCAGCATTTT
cdr3_aa: CASSIESRGGNQPQHF
d_call: NA
v_call: TRBV19
j_call: TRBJ1-5
clone_size: NA